This T cell receptor (beta chain) was obtained from a study of T-cell memory formation after mild COVID-19. Study-wide results and limits: Nothing confirmed that second-wave clones peaking on day 37 were specific for SARS-CoV-2.

For this clonotype: Its target is not known.

The CDR3 has 16 residues. Trimming took 3 bases from V and 0 from J; bases not matched to a gene: 10. In germline, CDR1 is DFQATT, CDR2 SNEGSKA (reference sequence). Using its own MiXCR run on the 5' RACE reads, TCRdb lists one record per CDR3 protein. The data hold 250,000 to 350,000 distinct CDR3 sequences, with roughly 15% observed a single time. The J gene is TRBJ2-7, the V gene TRBV20-1, with 8 bases lining up with TRBD1. Specimen: PBMCs or a T cell subset sorted from them (not recorded which). This TCR was recovered from a man younger than 35 who had mild COVID-19 (a few samples of this study predate the infection). Cell type and time point are not known. As DNA, the CDR3 is TGCAGTGCTAGGGGCAGGGGGCAACTACTCTCCTACGAGCAGTACGTC. Amino acids: CSARGRGQLLSYEQYV.